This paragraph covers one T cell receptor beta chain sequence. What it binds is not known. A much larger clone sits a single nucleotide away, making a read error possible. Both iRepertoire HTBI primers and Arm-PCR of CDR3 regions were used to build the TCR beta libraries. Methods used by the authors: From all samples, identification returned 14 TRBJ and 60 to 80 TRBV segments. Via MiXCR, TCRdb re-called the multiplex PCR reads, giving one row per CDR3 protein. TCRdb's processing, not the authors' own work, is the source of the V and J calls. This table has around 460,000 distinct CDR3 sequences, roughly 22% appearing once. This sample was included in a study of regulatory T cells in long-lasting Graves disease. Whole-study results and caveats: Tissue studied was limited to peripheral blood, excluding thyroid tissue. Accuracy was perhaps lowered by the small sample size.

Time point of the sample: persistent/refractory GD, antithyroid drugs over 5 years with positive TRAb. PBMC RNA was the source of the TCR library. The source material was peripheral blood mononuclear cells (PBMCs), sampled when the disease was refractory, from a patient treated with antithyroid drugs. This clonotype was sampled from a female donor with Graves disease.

The CDR3 sequence: CASSIRTGNSPLHF. In DNA, the CDR3 is TGTGCCAGCAGCATTCGCACGGGAAATTCACCCCTCCACTTT. The genes are TRBV11-3 and TRBJ1-6; D uncertain. Germline loops: CDR1 SGHNT, CDR2 YENEEA. The CDR3 runs 14 residues. V was shortened by 5 bases and J by 7 bases, with 12 bases between the two germline ends.